This TCR beta chain is from a study of blood T cell repertoires in COVID-19. The overall study: Whether acute or convalescent, the COVID-19 samples came from the United States, Italy and Spain. T cells, B-cell-depleted T cells, or PBMCs supplied cDNA or gDNA.

Authors' data handling: Estimation of nucleated cell counts was performed using reference gene primer amplification. TCRdb's table, derived via immunoSEQ multiplex PCR, lists solely in-frame clones and lacks some. V, J and clone size are those of that table, while D and trimming were read from the DNA. The sample yields tens of thousands of clones, around 76% seen once. This clone appeared a few times. The V gene's germline CDR1 is MNHNY and CDR2 SVGAGI (reference sequence). The CDR3 extends over 14 amino acids. The V gene lost 2 bases and the J gene lost 8 bases, with 15 bases spanning the gap. Sequencing was carried out using peripheral blood. The J gene is TRBJ1-2, the V gene TRBV6-6; D is perhaps TRBD1 (5 bases). This TCR was recovered from a woman over 75 with acute or convalescent COVID-19. Here the CDR3 DNA reads TGTGCCAGCAGTTACGATCAGGGCCCAGCGGGCTACACCTTC. This encodes CASSYDQGPAGYTF.